In its sample, the clone carrying this T cell receptor (beta chain) was seen many times. As yet, its antigen is unknown. These data are taken from a study of blood T cells in healthy people across ages. This CDR3 comprises 13 residues. Trimming stripped 6 bases from V and 1 base from J, with 9 bases between. General study points: More naive CD4+ cells and higher diversity were found in long-lived than in aged donors. Observed TCR beta diversity per million T cells went down as age went up. This fall followed a roughly linear course with age.

Together with a sample-barcoded 5' primer, a J-beta primer mix was included in a second PCR lasting about 6 to 11 cycles. One entry per CDR3 protein, called by TCRdb with MiXCR from the 5' RACE reads. Of 800,000 or so distinct CDR3 sequences listed, about 42% are singletons. Per individual sample, total RNA of at least 5 micrograms was extracted. Sequenced sample: blood. This sequence was found in an elderly man in good health. The genes are TRBV12-3 or TRBV12-4 and TRBJ2-5; TRBD1 is a possible D gene (6 bases). This CDR3 reads CASRGTPQETQYF. The CDR3 bases are TGTGCCAGCAGGGGGACACCCCAAGAGACCCAGTACTTC.